This T cell receptor beta chain appears in the sequencing data of a study of cytomegalovirus exposure and HLA in healthy donors. Regarding the study as a whole: A later analysis revealed that TCR association rates differed between HLA loci, peaking at DRB1 and bottoming out at HLA-C.

The PCR was carried out with 60 Vbeta primers and 13 Jbeta primers. Clones were read by immunoSEQ multiplex PCR, and TCRdb kept only the in-frame ones, dropping some. Its clone listing holds about 130,000 clones. V gave up 3 bases and J gave up 3 bases, with 12 bases separating them. The germline V gene encodes CDR1 MDHEN and CDR2 SYDVKM. CDR3 length: 14 residues. Among the donors, all were healthy bone marrow donors. Remarks on this clone: Its antigen is unknown.

The chain links TRBV28 to TRBJ2-7; D not resolved. The sequence was obtained from a man between 18 and 35 years old in good health and CMV-seronegative. The sequencing input was PBMCs. In DNA form, the CDR3 reads TGTGCCAGCAGTTTGGGTAGCCCCTTCTACGAGCAGTACTTC. Its translation: CASSLGSPFYEQYF.